The entry below gives a single TCR beta chain sequence along with its context. This sample was included in a study of blood T cell repertoires in COVID-19. Study context: Donors in the United States, Italy and Spain gave samples during acute or convalescent COVID-19. Sample material is recorded as cDNA or gDNA derived from T cells, B-cell-depleted T cells, or PBMCs.

Original processing notes: Reference gene primer amplification yielded estimated nucleated cell counts. Using immunoSEQ multiplex PCR, the repertoire was profiled, and TCRdb retains in-frame clones only, with some absent. That table furnishes V, J and clone size, whereas the DNA furnished D and trimming. The data show more than 95,000 clones, 85% seen once. The CDR3 totals 15 residues. Trimming cost V 3 bases and J 0 bases, with 13 bases left between them. The germline gives CDR1 SGDLS, CDR2 YYNGEE. This TCR was sampled from a man aged 45-65 years with acute or convalescent COVID-19. The sequencing sample was made of peripheral blood. The chain has TRBV9 and TRBJ2-7, with D maybe TRBD1 (5 bases). The CDR3 protein is CASSADTLSSYEQYF. Written as DNA, the CDR3 is TGTGCCAGCAGCGCGGACACGTTGAGCTCCTACGAGCAGTACTTC.